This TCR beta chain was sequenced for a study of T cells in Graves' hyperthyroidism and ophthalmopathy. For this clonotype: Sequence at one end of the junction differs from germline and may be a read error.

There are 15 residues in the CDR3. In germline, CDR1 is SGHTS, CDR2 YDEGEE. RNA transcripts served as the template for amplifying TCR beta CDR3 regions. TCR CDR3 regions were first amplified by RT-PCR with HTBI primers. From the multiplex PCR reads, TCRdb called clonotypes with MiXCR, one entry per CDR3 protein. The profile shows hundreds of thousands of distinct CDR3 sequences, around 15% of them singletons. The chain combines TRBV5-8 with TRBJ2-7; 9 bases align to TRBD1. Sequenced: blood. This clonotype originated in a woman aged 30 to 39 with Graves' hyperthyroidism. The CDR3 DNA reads TGTGTCAGCAGCTCGGGACCGGGACAGGGCCGCGAGCAGTACTTC. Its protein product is CVSSSGPGQGREQYF.